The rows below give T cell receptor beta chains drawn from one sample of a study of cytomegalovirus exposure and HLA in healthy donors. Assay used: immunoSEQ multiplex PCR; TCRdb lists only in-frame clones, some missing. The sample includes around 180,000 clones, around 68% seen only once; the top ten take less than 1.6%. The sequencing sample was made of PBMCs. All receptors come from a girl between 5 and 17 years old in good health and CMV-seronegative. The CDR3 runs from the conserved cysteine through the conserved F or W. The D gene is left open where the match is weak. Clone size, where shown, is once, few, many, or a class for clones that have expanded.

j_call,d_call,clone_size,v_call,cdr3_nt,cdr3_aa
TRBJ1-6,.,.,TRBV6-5,TGTGCCAGCAGTTACTCAGTCAGGAACCATAATTCACCCCTCCACTTT,CASSYSVRNHNSPLHF
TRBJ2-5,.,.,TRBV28,TGTGCCAGCAGTTTGCCTAGTGAGTCTGAGACCCAGTACTTC,CASSLPSESETQYF
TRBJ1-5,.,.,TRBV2,TGTGCCAGTACAGGAGGGCTGGGCAATCAGCCCCAGCATTTT,CASTGGLGNQPQHF
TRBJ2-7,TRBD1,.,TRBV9,TGTGCCAGCAGCGGACGGGACAGTGATCCCTACGAGCAGTACTTC,CASSGRDSDPYEQYF
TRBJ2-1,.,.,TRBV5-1,TGCGCCAGCAGCTTGAGAGTTGATGAGCAGTTCTTC,CASSLRVDEQFF
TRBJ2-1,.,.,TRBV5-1,TGCGCCAGCAGCGCCCCACCGACAGGGAGGTCCCACAATGAGCAGTTCTTC,CASSAPPTGRSHNEQFF
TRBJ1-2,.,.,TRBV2,TGTGCCAGCAGTGAAGCAAGCCCCGGGATTACGGGGGGCTACACCTTC,CASSEASPGITGGYTF
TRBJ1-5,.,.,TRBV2,TGTGCCAGCAGTGGGGAGCCCGATCAGCCCCAGCATTTT,CASSGEPDQPQHF
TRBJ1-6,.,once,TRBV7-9,TGTGCCAGCAGCTTAGGGGCCGTTTCACCCCTCCACTTT,CASSLGAVSPLHF
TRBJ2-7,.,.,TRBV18,TGTGCCAGCTCACCTCAGACAGATACCTACGAGCAGTACTTC,CASSPQTDTYEQYF
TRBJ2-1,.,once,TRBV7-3,TGTGCCAGCAGCCCGACTAGTTCGTGGGACAATGAGCAGTTCTTC,CASSPTSSWDNEQFF
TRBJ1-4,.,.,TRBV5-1,TGCGCCAGCAGCTCCCCGGGAGATGAAAAACTGTTTTTT,CASSSPGDEKLFF
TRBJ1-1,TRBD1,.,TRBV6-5,TGTGCCAGCAGTAATACAGGGGAAACTGAAGCTTTCTTT,CASSNTGETEAFF
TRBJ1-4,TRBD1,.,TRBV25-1,TGTGCCAGCCGACAGGGGAGGGATGAAAAACTGTTTTTT,CASRQGRDEKLFF
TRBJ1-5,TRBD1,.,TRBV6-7,TGTGCCAGCAGCAACAGGGGGCGCAATCAGCCCCAGCATTTT,CASSNRGRNQPQHF
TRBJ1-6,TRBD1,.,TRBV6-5,TGTGCCAGCGGACAGGGGACCTCACCCCTCCACTTT,CASGQGTSPLHF
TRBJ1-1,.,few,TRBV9,TGTGCCAGCAGCGTTGAGGCCGGCACTGAAGCTTTCTTT,CASSVEAGTEAFF
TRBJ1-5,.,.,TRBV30,TGTGCCTGCCTAGACGGGGCAGTAGGGGGTCAGCCCCAGCATTTT,CACLDGAVGGQPQHF
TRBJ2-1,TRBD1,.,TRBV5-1,TGCGCCAGCAGCCCCGGGACAGCTAATGAGCAGTTCTTC,CASSPGTANEQFF
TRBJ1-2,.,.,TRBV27,TGTGCCAGCAGTTTTCGGCAGGGTGGGACTAACTATGGCTACACCTTC,CASSFRQGGTNYGYTF
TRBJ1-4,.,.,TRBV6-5,TGTGCCAGCAGTTACTTTGGGCCGACTAATGAAAAACTGTTTTTT,CASSYFGPTNEKLFF
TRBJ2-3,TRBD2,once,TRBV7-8,TGTGCCAGCAGCGTGGGACTAGCGGGGGGATACACAGATACGCAGTATTTT,CASSVGLAGGYTDTQYF
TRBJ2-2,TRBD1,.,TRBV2,TGTGCCAGCAGCTCGGGGACAGGGGGATTCGACGGGGAGCTGTTTTTT,CASSSGTGGFDGELFF
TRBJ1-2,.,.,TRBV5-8,TGTGCCAGCAGCTTACTTTGGGGCTTCGACTATGGCTACACCTTC,CASSLLWGFDYGYTF
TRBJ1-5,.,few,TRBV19,TGTGCCAGTAGTCTAACCGAAGGGGCCCAGCATTTT,CASSLTEGAQHF
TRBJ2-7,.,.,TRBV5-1,TGCGCCAGCAGCGGGATACAGGGCAGGTACGAGCAGTACTTC,CASSGIQGRYEQYF
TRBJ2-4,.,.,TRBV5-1,TGCGCCAGCAGCCGACACCGAAAAAACATTCAGTACTTC,CASSRHRKNIQYF
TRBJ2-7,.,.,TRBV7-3,TGTGCCAGCAGCTTAACACGAGAGAACGAGCAGTACTTC,CASSLTRENEQYF
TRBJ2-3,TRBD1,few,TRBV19,TGTGCCAGTAGTACGAGACAGGGGGGGAATACGCAGTATTTT,CASSTRQGGNTQYF
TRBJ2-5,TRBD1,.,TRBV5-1,TGCGCCAGCAGCCTCTCGGACAGGGGGCAGGGGGAGACCCAGTACTTC,CASSLSDRGQGETQYF
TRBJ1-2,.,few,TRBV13,TGTGCCAGCGACTCGCCAAAGAACTATGGCTACACCTTC,CASDSPKNYGYTF
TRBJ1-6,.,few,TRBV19,TGTGCCAGTGGACCGCAGGGCGGAGATAATTCACCCCTCCACTTT,CASGPQGGDNSPLHF
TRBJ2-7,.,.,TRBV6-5,TGTGCCAGCAGTTACGGCGGGGAGCAGTACTTC,CASSYGGEQYF
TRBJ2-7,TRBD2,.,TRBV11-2,TGTGCCAGCAGCTCAGGACTAGCTATCGAGCAGTACTTC,CASSSGLAIEQYF
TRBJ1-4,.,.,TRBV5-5,TGTGCCAGCAGCTTGGAGTGGATGAGGGAAAAACTGTTTTTT,CASSLEWMREKLFF
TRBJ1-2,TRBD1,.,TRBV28,TGTGCCAGCAGTTCAGGGGGAGGCAGGGGCTACACCTTC,CASSSGGGRGYTF
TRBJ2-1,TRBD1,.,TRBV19,TGTGCCAGTAGTACAACCACCCAGGGGGCCTGGTACAATGAGCAGTTCTTC,CASSTTTQGAWYNEQFF
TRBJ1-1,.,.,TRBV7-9,TGTGCCAGCAGCCTACAGGGCGGAGACGCTTTCTTT,CASSLQGGDAFF
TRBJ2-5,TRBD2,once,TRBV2,TGTGCCACCTGGGACTATTTCCCAGAGACCCAGTACTTC,CATWDYFPETQYF
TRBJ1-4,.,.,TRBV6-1,TGTGCCAGCAGAACCCAGGGAACTAATGAAAAACTGTTTTTT,CASRTQGTNEKLFF
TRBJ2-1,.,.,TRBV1,TGCACCAGCAGACCGGGACTAGCCCCTGAGTTCTTC,CTSRPGLAPEFF
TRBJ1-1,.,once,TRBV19,TGTGCCAGTACCGATCCCCGGGGTGAAGCTTTCTTT,CASTDPRGEAFF
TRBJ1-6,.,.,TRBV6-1,TGTGCCAGCAGTAAAGGGAGGGAAAGGAGTTATTCACCCCTCCACTTT,CASSKGRERSYSPLHF
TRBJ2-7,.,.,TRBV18,TGTGCCAGCTCACCCCGGGACGGGGGCTACGAGCAGTACTTC,CASSPRDGGYEQYF
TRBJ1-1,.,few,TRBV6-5,TGTGCCAGCAGCCCCTTGGGGCCTTTGAACACTGAAGCTTTCTTT,CASSPLGPLNTEAFF
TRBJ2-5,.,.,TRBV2,TGTGCCAGCAGTGAGTCCGTGACCCAGTACTTC,CASSESVTQYF
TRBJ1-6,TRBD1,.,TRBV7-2,TGTGCCAGCAGCTTAGGGGACAGTTTTAATTCACCCCTCCACTTT,CASSLGDSFNSPLHF
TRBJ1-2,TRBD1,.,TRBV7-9,TGTGCCAGCAGCCTGGACAGGGCCGACGGCTACACCTTC,CASSLDRADGYTF
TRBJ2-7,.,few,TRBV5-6,TGTGCCAGCCATTCTAGCTCCTACGAGCAGTACTTC,CASHSSSYEQYF
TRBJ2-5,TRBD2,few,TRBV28,TGTGCCAGCAGGGGTGGGGGGGTCTCCCAAGAGACCCAGTACTTC,CASRGGGVSQETQYF
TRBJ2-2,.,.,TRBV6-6,TGTGCCAGCAGTTACTTTCAGGGAACCGGGGAGCTGTTTTTT,CASSYFQGTGELFF
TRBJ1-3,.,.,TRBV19,TGTGCCAGCCAGGCCCTCGACGGATCTCGAGGAAACACCATATATTTT,CASQALDGSRGNTIYF
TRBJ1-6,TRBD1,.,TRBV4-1,TGCGCCAGCAGCCGGGACAGGGGTAATTCACCCCTCCACTTT,CASSRDRGNSPLHF
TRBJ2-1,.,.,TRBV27,TGTGCCAGCAGTTTGAGAGGATACAATGAGCAGTTCTTC,CASSLRGYNEQFF
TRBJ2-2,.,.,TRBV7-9,TGTGCCAGCGACCTGACCGGGAAGATTTGGACCGGGGAGCTGTTTTTT,CASDLTGKIWTGELFF